The T cell receptor (beta chain) under discussion was sequenced for a study of blood T cell repertoires in COVID-19. Repertoires were generated with immunoSEQ multiplex PCR, while TCRdb's copy carries only in-frame clones and drops some. This sample has 150,000 to 200,000 clones, with around 82% found just once. This clone was picked up one time. The V gene's germline CDR1 is LNHNV and CDR2 YYDKDF (reference sequence). V was trimmed by 8 bases and J by 2 bases, leaving 14 bases between them. The CDR3 spans 14 residues. The chain combines TRBV15 with TRBJ2-3, with D perhaps TRBD2 (6 bases). The sequencing input was PBMCs or T cells enriched from blood (not recorded which). The clonotype originates from a man aged 35-49 years who had recovered from COVID-19. In DNA form, the CDR3 reads TGTGCCACCGGCCTTAGCGGACCCACAGATACGCAGTATTTT. Translated, it gives CATGLSGPTDTQYF.